This record covers a single T cell receptor beta chain. The clone's antigen remains unknown. The input lacks base qualities; no much larger clone sits a single base away. RNA was extracted using the RNeasy kit, and roughly 0.45 to 1 microgram was reverse transcribed with random hexamers. TCR beta CDR3 regions were amplified with the immunoSEQ multiplex PCR assay covering 54 Vbeta and 13 Jbeta segments. PCR amplification bias was corrected using a synthetic template baseline for primer optimization and computational correction. On the authors' methods: Reads were annotated to V, D and J genes per IMGT and analyzed with immunoSEQ Analyzer, keeping only productive sequences. To calculate clonality, Shannon entropy was normalized by log2 of the number of productive unique sequences and then subtracted from one. For each patient and control, public and private clones were evaluated among the 100 most prevalent clones. Clones were defined as Susac-specific when absent from the healthy and MS cohorts, from fewer than 1,200 published viral clones and from other ImmuneACCESS disease sequences. Through fastp at Q25 and MiXCR, TCRdb rebuilt clones from the public reads, retaining in-frame beta chains. Rows matching on CDR3 protein sequence are summarized as one entry with the most common DNA and genes. TCRdb's processing, not the authors', yielded these V and J calls. In all, the sample holds roughly 180,000 distinct CDR3 sequences, and approximately 93% of those were seen once. Around 0.097% of the sample goes to the ten largest clones.

The sample comes from a study of CD8 T cells in Susac syndrome (dated by TCRdb to about 2019). In terms of the full investigation: Whether CD8+ T cell activation and differentiation in Susac syndrome was antigen driven was tested using repertoire sequencing.

The CDR3 spans 13 residues, from the cysteine through the phenylalanine. CDR3 DNA is the only sequence kept; it has 39 bases, read in frame from the first base. The trim is 1 base for V and 6 bases for J, with a gap of 10 bases between the germline ends. CDR1 and CDR2 are drawn from the germline V gene: KGHSH, LQKENI. Summary of the overall study and its limitations: The study acknowledged that relatively few individuals were included in the TCR sequencing and HLA analysis.

Peripheral blood CD8+ and CD4+ T cells from healthy donors, Susac syndrome patients and multiple sclerosis patients were profiled by high-throughput TCR beta sequencing. Treatment-naive patients with stable or active relapsing-remitting disease fulfilling revised McDonald criteria were used as multiple sclerosis controls. Bulk CD8+ and CD4+ T cells were purified by magnetic negative isolation, while CD8+ TEMRA cells were enriched using FACS. Blood was collected in EDTA tubes and processed within 24 hours, with PBMCs isolated through density gradient centrifugation. PBMCs destined for TCR sequencing were cryopreserved in liquid nitrogen and later thawed in a 37 °C water bath. The sorted or isolated CD4+, CD8+ and CD8+ TEMRA cells had a purity of 90% or higher.

This TCR came from a human donor with multiple sclerosis. Recombination connected TRBV18 to TRBJ2-7; the D gene identity is not certain. Material for sequencing was CD4+ T cells from PBMCs. The DNA sequence follows: TGTGCCAGCTCACCACAGGATTCCGGCGAGCAGTACTTC. Its coded protein is CASSPQDSGEQYF.